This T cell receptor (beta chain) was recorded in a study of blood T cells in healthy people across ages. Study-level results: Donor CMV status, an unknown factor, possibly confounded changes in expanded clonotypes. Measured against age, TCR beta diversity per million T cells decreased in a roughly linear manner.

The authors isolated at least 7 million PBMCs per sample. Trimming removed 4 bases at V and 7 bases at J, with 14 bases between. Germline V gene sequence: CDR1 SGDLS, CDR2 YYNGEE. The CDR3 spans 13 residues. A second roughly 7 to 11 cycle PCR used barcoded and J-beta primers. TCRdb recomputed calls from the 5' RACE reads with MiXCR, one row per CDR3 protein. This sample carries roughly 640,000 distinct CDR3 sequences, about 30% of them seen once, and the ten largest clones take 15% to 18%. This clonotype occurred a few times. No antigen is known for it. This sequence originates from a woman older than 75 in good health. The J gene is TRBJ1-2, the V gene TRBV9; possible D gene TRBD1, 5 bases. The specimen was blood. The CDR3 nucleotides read TGTGCCAGCAGCTCGGACCAGGGATCTGGCTACACCTTC. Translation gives CASSSDQGSGYTF.